This TCR beta chain stems from a study of T cell responses to AZD1222 COVID-19 vaccine (TCRdb year 2021). In the study overall: AZD1222 recipients with second doses at about 4 weeks or about 12 weeks were pooled, because spike-specific TCR depth and breadth did not differ between schedules. Trial participants were enrolled by age into subgroups of 18-55, 56-69 and 70-plus years, and 148, 28 and 57 TCR-sequenced participants, respectively, were included in these subgroups. TCR sequencing was performed for more than 230 trial participants, of whom about 200 were given two doses of AZD1222 and around 26 were given two doses of MenACWY control vaccine.

The CDR3 regions of human TCRbeta chains were analyzed by immunosequencing. As for how the authors treated the data: TCRs in the repertoires were matched against a reference library of SARS-CoV-2-specific TCRs that had been generated with the MIRA antigen-specificity platform. Breadth meant the fraction of unique TCRs that were SARS-CoV-2-associated, whereas depth meant the fraction of total T cells that were SARS-CoV-2-associated. Each spike-specific TCR was assigned to its reactive spike region and to a CD4 or CD8 class using the MIRA data. Log10-transformed breadth and depth values were compared by one-way ANOVA with Sidak's multiple comparisons tests. Here the immuneACCESS table is served through TCRdb, limited to in-frame sequences with V and J called. Missing clones are a known gap in these copies; in checked studies unresolved V genes cover under half, and the rest lacks a known reason. V, J and clone size are taken as reported in that table, and D and trimming were inferred from the DNA itself. The sample contains roughly 100,000 clones, approximately 88% of them found a single time. Around 2.5% of the sample rests with the top ten.

Results the study describes overall, beyond this receptor: Conclusions about previously exposed vaccinees are limited because only six or seven AZD1222 recipients were SARS-CoV-2 seropositive at baseline. The whole spike protein was spanned by vaccine-associated CD4 TCRs, and dominant responses were seen in regions 160-218 and 743-854. Most participants were white British and females outnumbered males, and the authors suggested that clonal diversity may have been underestimated. Because no day 14 peak-response samples were available, repertoires were characterized only after the peak T cell response. Epitopes outside the regions mutated in the B.1.351 and B.1.1.7 variants were reportedly recognized by nearly half of the unique spike-specific TCRs. The 56-69-year group was small, and its depth increase did not reach significance, likely because of low power. A significant rise in spike-specific TCR breadth and depth was observed after two AZD1222 doses relative to day 0 and relative to MenACWY recipients.

On this clone itself: It has no known antigen specificity. No base quality values were provided; no much bigger clone lies one nucleotide off.

Taken with the paper, the label for time point translates to: baseline before first vaccination. Samples from vaccinated people were obtained from the UK trials COV001 and COV002, which included a single-blind randomized controlled phase 2/3 trial of AZD1222 (ChAdOx1 nCoV-19) in healthy adults. For TCRbeta chain sequencing, PBMC samples from trial participants were taken at day 0 and at day 28 after the second dose. Reading from cysteine to phenylalanine, the CDR3 counts 13 amino acids. Only the CDR3 region is kept as DNA, spanning 39 bases read in frame from base 1. V is reduced by 4 bases and J by 4 bases, leaving a spacing of 10 bases between them. The germline V gene yields MGHRA for CDR1 and YSYEKL for CDR2.

The TCR was taken from an adult in good health. The chain couples TRBV4-1 to TRBJ1-2; 5 matching bases give a weak D call of TRBD1. This specimen consisted of peripheral blood, obtained on day 0 of AZD1222 vaccination. This receptor has the CDR3 CASSPTGPYGYTF. The nucleotides read TGCGCCAGCAGCCCAACAGGACCCTATGGCTACACCTTC.